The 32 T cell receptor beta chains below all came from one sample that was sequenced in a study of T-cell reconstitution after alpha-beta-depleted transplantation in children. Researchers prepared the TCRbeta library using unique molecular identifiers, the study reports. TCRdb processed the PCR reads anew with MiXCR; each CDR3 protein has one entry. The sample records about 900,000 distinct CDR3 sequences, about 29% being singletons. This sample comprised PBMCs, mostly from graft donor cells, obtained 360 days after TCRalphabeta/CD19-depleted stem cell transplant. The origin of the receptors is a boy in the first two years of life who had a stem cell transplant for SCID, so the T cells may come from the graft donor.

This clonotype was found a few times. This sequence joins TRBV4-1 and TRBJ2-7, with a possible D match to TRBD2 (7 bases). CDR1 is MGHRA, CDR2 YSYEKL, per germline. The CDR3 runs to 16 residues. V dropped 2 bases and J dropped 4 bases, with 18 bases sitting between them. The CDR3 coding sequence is TGCGCCAGCAGCCAACGAGTGGGGGGGCCTTGGTACGAGCAGTACTTC. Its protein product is CASSQRVGGPWYEQYF.

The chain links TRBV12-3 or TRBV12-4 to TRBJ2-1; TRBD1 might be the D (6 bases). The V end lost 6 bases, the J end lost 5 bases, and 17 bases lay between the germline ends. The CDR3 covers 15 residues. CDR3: CASSSRQARHNEQFF. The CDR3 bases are TGTGCCAGCAGCTCCCGACAGGCGCGGCACAATGAGCAGTTCTTC.

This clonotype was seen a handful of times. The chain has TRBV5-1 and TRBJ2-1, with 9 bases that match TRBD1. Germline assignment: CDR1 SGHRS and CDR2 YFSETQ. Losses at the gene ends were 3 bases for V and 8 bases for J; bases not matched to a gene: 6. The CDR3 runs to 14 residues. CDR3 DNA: TGCGCCAGCAGCTCCCGGGACAGGGCGGATGAGCAGTTCTTC. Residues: CASSSRDRADEQFF.

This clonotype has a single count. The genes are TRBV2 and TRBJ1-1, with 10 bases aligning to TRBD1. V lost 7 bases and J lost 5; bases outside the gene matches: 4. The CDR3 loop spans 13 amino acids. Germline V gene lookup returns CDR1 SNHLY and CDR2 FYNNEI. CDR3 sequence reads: CASTEDRGTEAFF. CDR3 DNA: TGTGCCAGCACCGAGGACAGGGGGACTGAAGCTTTCTTT.

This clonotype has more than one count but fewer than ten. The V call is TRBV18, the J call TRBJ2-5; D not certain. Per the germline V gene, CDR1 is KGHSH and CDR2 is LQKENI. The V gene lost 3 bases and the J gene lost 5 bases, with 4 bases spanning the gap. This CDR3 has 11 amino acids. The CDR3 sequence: CASSPDETQYF. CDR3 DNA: TGTGCCAGCTCACCCGACGAGACCCAGTACTTC. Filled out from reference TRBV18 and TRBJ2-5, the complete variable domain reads NAGVMQNPRHLVRRRGQEARLRCSPMKGHSHVYWYRQLPEEGLKFMVYLQKENIIDESGMPKERFSAEFPKEGPSILRIQQVVRGDSAAYFCASSPDETQYFGPGTRLLVL.

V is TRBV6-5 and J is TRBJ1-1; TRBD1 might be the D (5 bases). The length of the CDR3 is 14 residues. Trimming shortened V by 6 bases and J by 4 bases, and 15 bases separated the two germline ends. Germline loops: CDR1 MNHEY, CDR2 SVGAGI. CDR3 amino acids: CASSIGRGSTEAFF. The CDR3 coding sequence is TGTGCCAGCAGCATCGGACGGGGGAGCACTGAAGCTTTCTTT.

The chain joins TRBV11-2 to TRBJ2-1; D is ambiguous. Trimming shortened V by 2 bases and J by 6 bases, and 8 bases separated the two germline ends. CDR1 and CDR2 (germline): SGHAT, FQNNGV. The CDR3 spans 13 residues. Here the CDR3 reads CASSLHSGNEQFF. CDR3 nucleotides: TGTGCCAGCAGCTTACACAGTGGCAATGAGCAGTTCTTC.

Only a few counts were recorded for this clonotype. CDR3 DNA sequence: TGTGCCAGCACACGGGCACTAGCGGAGGGCGGGGAGCTGTTTTTT. Encoded protein: CASTRALAEGGELFF. V and J are TRBV6-5 and TRBJ2-2; 8 nucleotides agree with TRBD2. CDR1 and CDR2 (germline): MNHEY, SVGAGI. The V segment lost 7 bases and the J segment 7 bases; nucleotides outside the gene matches: 11. The CDR3 spans 15 residues.

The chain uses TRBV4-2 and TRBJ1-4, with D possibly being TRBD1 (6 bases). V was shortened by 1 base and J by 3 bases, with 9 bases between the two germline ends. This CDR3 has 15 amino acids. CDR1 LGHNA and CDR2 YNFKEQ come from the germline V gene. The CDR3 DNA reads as TGTGCCAGCAGCCAAGTCAGGGGAGCTAATGAAAAACTGTTTTTT. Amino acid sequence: CASSQVRGANEKLFF.

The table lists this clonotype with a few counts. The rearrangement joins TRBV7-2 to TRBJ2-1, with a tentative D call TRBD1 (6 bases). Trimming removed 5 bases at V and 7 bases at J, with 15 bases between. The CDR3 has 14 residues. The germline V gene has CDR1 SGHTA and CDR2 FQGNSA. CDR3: CASSPGQAENEQFF. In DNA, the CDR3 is TGTGCCAGCAGCCCGGGACAAGCGGAGAATGAGCAGTTCTTC.

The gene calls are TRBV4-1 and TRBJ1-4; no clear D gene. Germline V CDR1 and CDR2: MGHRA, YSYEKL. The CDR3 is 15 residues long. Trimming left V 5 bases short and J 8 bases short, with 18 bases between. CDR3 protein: CASSSRLGSREKLFF. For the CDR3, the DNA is TGCGCCAGCAGCTCACGGCTGGGATCAAGGGAAAAACTGTTTTTT.

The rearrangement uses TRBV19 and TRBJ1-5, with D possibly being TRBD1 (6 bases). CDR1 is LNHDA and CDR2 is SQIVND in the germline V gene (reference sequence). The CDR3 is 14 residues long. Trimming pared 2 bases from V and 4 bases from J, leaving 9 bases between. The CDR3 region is CASSIRQDNQPQHF. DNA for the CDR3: TGTGCCAGTAGTATACGACAGGATAATCAGCCCCAGCATTTT.

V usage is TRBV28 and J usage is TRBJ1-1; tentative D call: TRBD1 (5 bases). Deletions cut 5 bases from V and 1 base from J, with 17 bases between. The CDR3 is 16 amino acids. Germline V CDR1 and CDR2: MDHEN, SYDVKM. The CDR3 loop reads CASSQSPGEGNTEAFF. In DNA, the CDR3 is TGTGCCAGCAGTCAAAGCCCGGGGGAAGGGAACACTGAAGCTTTCTTT.

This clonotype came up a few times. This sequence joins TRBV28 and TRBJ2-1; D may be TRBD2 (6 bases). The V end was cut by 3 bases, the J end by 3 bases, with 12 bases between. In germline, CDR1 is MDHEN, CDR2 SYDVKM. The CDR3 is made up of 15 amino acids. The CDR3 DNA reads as TGTGCCAGCAGTTTTCTAGCGTTCAACTACAATGAGCAGTTCTTC. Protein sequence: CASSFLAFNYNEQFF.

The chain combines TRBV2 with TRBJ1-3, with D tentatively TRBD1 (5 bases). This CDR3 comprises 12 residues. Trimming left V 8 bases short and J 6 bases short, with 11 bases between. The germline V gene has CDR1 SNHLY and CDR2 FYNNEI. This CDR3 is CASLGGLNTIYF. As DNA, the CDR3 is TGTGCCAGCCTTGGGGGGTTAAACACCATATATTTT.

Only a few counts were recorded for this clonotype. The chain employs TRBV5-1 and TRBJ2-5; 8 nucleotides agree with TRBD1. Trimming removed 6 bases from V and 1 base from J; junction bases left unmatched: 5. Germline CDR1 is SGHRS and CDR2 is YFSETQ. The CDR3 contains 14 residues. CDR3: CASKTGDLQETQYF. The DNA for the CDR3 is TGCGCCAGCAAGACAGGGGACCTCCAAGAGACCCAGTACTTC.

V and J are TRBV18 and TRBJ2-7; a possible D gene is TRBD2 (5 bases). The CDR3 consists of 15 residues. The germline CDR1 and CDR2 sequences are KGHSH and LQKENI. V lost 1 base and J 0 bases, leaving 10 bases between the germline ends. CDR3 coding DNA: TGTGCCAGCTCACCACTCACTCGGGGCTCCTACGAGCAGTACTTC. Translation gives CASSPLTRGSYEQYF.

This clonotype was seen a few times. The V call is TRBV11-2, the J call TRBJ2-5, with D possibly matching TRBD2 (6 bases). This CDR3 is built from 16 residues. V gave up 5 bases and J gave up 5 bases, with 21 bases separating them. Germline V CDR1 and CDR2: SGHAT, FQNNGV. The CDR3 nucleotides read TGTGCCAGCAGCGACCATCTGGGAGGTTCAGGGGAGACCCAGTACTTC. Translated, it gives CASSDHLGGSGETQYF.

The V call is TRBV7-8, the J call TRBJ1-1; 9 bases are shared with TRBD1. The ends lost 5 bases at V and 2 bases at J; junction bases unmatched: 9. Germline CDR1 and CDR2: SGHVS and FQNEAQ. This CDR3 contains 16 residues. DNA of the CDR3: TGTGCCAGCAGCCTCCGGGACAGGGCGTTAAACACTGAAGCTTTCTTT. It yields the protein CASSLRDRALNTEAFF.

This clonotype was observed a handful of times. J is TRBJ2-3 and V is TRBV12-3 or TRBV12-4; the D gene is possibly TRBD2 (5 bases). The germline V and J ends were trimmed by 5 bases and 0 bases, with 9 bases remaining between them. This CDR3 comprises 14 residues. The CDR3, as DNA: TGTGCCAGCAGTGGACTCGCTAGCACAGATACGCAGTATTTT. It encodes CASSGLASTDTQYF.

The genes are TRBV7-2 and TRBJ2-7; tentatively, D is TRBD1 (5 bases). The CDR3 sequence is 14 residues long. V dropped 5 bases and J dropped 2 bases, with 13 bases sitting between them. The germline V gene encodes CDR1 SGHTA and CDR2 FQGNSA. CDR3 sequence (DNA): TGTGCCAGCAGCCGACTCAGGGCCCCCTACGAGCAGTACTTC. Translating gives CASSRLRAPYEQYF.

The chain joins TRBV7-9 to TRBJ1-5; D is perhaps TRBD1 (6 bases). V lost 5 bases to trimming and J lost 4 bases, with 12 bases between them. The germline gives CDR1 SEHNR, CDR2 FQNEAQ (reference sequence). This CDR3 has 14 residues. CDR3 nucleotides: TGTGCCAGCAGCCCTTGGACAGTTAATCAGCCCCAGCATTTT. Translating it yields CASSPWTVNQPQHF.

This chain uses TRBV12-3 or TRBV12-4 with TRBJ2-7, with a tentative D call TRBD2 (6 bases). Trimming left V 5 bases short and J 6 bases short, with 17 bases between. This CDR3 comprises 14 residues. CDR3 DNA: TGTGCCAGCAGTCCCGGGACGGCCGGGAGCGAGCAGTACTTC. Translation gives CASSPGTAGSEQYF.

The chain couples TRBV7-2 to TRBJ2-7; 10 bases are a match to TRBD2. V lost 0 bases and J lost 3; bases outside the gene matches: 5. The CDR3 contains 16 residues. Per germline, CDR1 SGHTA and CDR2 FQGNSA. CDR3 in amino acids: CASSLARTSGNYEQYF. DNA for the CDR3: TGTGCCAGCAGCTTAGCGAGGACTAGCGGAAACTACGAGCAGTACTTC.

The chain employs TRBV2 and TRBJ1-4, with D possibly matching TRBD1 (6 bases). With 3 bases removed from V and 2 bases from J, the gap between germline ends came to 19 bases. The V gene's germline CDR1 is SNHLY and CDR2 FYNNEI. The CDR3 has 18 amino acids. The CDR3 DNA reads TGTGCCAGCAGTGACACAAAAGAACCAGGGGTGACTAATGAAAAACTGTTTTTT. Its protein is CASSDTKEPGVTNEKLFF.

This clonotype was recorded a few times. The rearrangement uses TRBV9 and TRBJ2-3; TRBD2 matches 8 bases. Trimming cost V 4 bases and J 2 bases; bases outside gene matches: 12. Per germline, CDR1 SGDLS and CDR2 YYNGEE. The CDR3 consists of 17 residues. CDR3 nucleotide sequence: TGTGCCAGCAGCCCGCGGGCAGCGGGGGCCCTCACAGATACGCAGTATTTT. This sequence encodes CASSPRAAGALTDTQYF.

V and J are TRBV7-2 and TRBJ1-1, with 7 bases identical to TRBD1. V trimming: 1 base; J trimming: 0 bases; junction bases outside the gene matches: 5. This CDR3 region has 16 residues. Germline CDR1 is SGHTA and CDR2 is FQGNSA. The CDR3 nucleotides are TGTGCCAGCAGCTTAGGAACAGGGGCTTTGAACACTGAAGCTTTCTTT. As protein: CASSLGTGALNTEAFF.

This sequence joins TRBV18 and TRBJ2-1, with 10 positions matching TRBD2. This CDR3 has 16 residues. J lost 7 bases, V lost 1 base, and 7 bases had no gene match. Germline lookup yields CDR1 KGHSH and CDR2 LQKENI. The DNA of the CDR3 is TGTGCCAGCTCACCACGGAGCGGGGGGGCCAGGAATGAGCAGTTCTTC. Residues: CASSPRSGGARNEQFF.

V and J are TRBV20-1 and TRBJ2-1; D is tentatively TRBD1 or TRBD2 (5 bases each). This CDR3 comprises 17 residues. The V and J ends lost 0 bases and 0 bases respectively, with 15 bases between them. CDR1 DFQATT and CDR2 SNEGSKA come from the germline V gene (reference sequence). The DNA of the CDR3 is TGCAGTGCTAGAGATCTTCTGGCAGGGAGCTCCTACAATGAGCAGTTCTTC. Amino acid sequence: CSARDLLAGSSYNEQFF.

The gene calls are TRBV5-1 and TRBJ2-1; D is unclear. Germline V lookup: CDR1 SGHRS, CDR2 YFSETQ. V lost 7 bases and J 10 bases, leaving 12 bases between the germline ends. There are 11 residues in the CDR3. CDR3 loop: CASVMRVEQFF. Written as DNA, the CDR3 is TGCGCCAGCGTCATGAGAGTGGAGCAGTTCTTC.

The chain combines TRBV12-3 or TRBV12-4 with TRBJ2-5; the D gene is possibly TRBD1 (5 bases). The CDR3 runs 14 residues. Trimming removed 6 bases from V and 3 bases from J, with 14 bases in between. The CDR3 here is CASSLNRWKETQYF. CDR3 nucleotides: TGTGCCAGCAGCCTGAACAGGTGGAAAGAGACCCAGTACTTC.

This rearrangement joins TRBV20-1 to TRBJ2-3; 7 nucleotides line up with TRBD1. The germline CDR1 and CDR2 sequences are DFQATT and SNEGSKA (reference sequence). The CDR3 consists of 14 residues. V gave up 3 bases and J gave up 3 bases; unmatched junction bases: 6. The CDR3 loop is CSARSDRVTDTQYF. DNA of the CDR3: TGCAGTGCTAGGAGTGACAGGGTGACAGATACGCAGTATTTT.